Sequencing of this TCR beta chain was carried out in a study of T cells after yellow fever vaccination (dated by TCRdb to the late 2010s). The study in broad terms: Libraries from fractions with low cell numbers were prepared with the SMART-Seq v4 Ultra Low Input RNA kit. Two healthy male donors, one aged 18 to 29 and one aged 30 to 40 years, were included in the cohort. Blood samples were taken at several timepoints before and after primary and secondary immunization, and bulk PBMC replicates and cell subsets were isolated. Bulk TCR alpha and beta repertoires were sequenced longitudinally to track T-cell clones before and after primary and booster YFV17D yellow fever vaccination. On the study overall, not on this receptor specifically: A small share of clonotypes occurred in both CD4 and CD8 compartments, likely arising from convergent recombination. Compared with the primary T-cell response, the secondary T-cell response was faster but weaker, reaching its peak on day 5 rather than on day 15. Because abundant contaminating clonotypes from the bulk population could be contained in FACS-sorted repertoires, computational filtering was required. Only two donors were included in the study, so the extent to which the findings can be generalized is limited. After the booster, most of the clones that had expanded following primary vaccination were detected again (almost 98% of CD4 and 85% to 90% of CD8), which suggests that memory was broadly maintained.

From the cysteine through the phenylalanine, the CDR3 covers 15 amino acids. Of all the DNA, just the CDR3 is kept, 45 bases in frame from base 1. As encoded in the germline V gene, CDR1 is SGHDT while CDR2 is YYEEEE. V is shortened by 4 bases, J by 0 bases, and the region joining them spans 14 bases. What the treatment or condition label conveys for this sample: live attenuated yellow fever vaccine strain. A standard Ficoll-Paque protocol was used to isolate PBMCs from peripheral blood. Dynabeads CD4 and CD8 positive selection kits were used to isolate the CD4 and CD8 T-cell fractions. TriZol was used to extract RNA from bulk PBMCs, from CD4 and CD8 fractions, and from dextramer-positive and dextramer-negative fractions. With respect to this clonotype: What this receptor recognizes is not known. No much larger clonotype is one base removed from it; base qualities were not supplied.

TCR cDNA was made using 5'RACE template switching, a step that added a universal primer site and unique molecular identifiers. Priming for cDNA synthesis came from both the TCR alpha and TCR beta constant segments. Library amplification used two PCR steps, and the second PCR step added sample barcodes and sequencing adapters. Sequencing of libraries was performed on Illumina HiSeq 2500 (2x100 bp) or NovaSeq (2x150 bp). Regarding the original processing steps: Reads were demultiplexed and collapsed into UMI consensus sequences with MIGEC, and V(D)J alignment was performed with MiXCR. Vaccine-responding clonotypes were identified with edgeR using replicate PBMC samples, with FDR below 0.01 and a log2 fold change above 5 up to day 15 being required. CD4 or CD8 identity was assigned to each bulk clonotype according to whether the clonotype was present at higher abundance in the sequenced CD4 repertoire or the sequenced CD8 repertoire. TCRdb handled the public reads itself, with Q25 trimming in fastp and clone calling in MiXCR, and kept productive beta chains. Entries are consolidated by CDR3 protein sequence, retaining the most common genes and DNA. The V and J calls follow TCRdb's processing rather than the paper's. Across this sample there are 150,000 or so distinct CDR3 sequences, with about 6.2% seen only once. About 0.6% of the sample rests with the top ten.

This material consisted of CD4+ T cells sorted from PBMCs, taken 10 days after the yellow fever booster vaccination. The V and J genes are TRBV5-6 and TRBJ2-7, and the D gene may be TRBD1, 6 bases matching. The sequence derives from a man between 25 and 39 years old who received the YFV17D yellow fever vaccine. The CDR3 loop reads CASSQGQLSSYEQYF. The sequenced DNA is TGTGCCAGCAGCCAAGGACAGTTGAGCTCCTACGAGCAGTACTTC.